This entry features one TCR beta chain sequence. Its specificity is not known. It was CD45RO-negative cells, positively selected for CCR7, that made up naive CD8 cells, with terminally differentiated effector memory CD45RA+ cells excluded. The healthy adult donors were HIV-negative and reported no recent acute infections or vaccinations. Germline lookup yields CDR1 SGHAT and CDR2 FQNNGV. The CDR3 runs 15 residues. With 1 base removed from V and 1 base from J, the gap between germline ends came to 11 bases. The data were obtained in a study of shared clonotypes between healthy human individuals. Study in general: The study used three CD4 naive, three CD4 memory, two CD8 naive and one CD8 memory plate per donor.

Findings of the study overall: Rarefaction showed sorted-subset sequencing was incomplete despite large depth.

Using immunoSEQ multiplex PCR, the repertoire was profiled, and TCRdb retains in-frame clones only, with some absent. Here the sample spans approximately 840,000 clones, about 97% being singletons. This chain joins TRBV11-2 and TRBJ2-7, with D tentatively TRBD1 (6 bases). The clonotype originates from a man aged 30-40 years in good health. The sample taken for sequencing was naive CD8+ T cells sorted from blood. The DNA for the CDR3 is TGTGCCAGCAGCTTAGGCGCAGGGGAATCCTACGAGCAGTACTTC. As protein: CASSLGAGESYEQYF.